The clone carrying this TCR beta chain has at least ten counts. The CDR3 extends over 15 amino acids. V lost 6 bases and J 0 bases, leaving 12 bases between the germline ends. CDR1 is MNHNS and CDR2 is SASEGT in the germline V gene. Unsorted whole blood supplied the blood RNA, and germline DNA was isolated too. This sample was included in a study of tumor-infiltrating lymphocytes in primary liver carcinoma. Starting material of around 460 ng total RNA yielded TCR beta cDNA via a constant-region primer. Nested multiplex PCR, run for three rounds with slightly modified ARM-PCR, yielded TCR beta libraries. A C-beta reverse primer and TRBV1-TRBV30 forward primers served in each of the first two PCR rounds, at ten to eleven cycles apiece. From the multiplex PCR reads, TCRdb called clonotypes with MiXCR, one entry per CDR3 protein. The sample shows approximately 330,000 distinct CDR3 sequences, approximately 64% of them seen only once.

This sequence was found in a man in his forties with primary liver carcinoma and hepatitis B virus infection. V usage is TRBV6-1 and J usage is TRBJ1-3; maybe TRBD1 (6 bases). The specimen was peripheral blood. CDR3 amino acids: CASSQSQGSGNTIYF. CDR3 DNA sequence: TGTGCCAGCAGCCAGTCACAGGGCTCTGGAAACACCATATATTTT.